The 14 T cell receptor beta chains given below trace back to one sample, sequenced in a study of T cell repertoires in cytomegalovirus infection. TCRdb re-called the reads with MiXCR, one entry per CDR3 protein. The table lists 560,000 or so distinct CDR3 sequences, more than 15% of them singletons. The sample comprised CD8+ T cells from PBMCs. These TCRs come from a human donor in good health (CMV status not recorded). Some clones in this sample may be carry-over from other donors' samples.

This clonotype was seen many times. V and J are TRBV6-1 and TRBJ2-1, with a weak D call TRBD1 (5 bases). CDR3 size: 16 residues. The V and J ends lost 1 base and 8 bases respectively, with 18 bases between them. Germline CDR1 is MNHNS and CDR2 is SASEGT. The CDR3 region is CASSEGMAGSVDEQFF. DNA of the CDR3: TGTGCCAGCAGTGAAGGGATGGCAGGGTCCGTCGATGAGCAGTTCTTC.

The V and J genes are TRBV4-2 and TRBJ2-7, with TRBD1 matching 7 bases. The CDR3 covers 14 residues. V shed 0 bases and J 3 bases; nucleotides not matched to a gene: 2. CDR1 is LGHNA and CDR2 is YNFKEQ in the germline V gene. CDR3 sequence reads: CASSQDSGGYEQYF. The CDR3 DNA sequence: TGTGCCAGCAGCCAAGATTCAGGGGGCTACGAGCAGTACTTC.

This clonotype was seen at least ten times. The CDR3 DNA follows: TGTGCCAGCAGTTACTCGGCGGACGATGCTAACTATGGCTACACCTTC. Translation gives CASSYSADDANYGYTF. V usage is TRBV6-5 and J usage is TRBJ1-2; no firm D call. Trimming stripped 0 bases from V and 0 bases from J, with 11 bases between. Germline loops: CDR1 MNHEY, CDR2 SVGAGI. The CDR3 is 16 amino acids.

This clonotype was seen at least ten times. Written as DNA, the CDR3 is TGTGCCAGCAGCCGGGCGTACGAGCAGTACTTC. The encoded protein is CASSRAYEQYF. The chain carries TRBV7-2 and TRBJ2-7, with D hard to call. V lost 5 bases to trimming and J lost 4 bases, with 6 bases between them. Germline CDR1 reads SGHTA; CDR2 reads FQGNSA. CDR3 length equals 11 residues.

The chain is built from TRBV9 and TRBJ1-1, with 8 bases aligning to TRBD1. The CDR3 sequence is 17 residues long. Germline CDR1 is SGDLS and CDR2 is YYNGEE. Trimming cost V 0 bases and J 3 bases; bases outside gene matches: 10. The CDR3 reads CASSVGWQGARDTEAFF. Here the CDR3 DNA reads TGTGCCAGCAGCGTAGGGTGGCAGGGGGCGAGGGACACTGAAGCTTTCTTT.

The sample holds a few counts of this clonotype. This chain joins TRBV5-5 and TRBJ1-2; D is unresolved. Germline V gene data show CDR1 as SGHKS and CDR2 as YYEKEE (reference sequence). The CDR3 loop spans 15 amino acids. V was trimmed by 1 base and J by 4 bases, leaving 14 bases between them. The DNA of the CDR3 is TGTGCCAGCAGCTTGAATCCCTTTACCGGCTATGGCTACACCTTC. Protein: CASSLNPFTGYGYTF.

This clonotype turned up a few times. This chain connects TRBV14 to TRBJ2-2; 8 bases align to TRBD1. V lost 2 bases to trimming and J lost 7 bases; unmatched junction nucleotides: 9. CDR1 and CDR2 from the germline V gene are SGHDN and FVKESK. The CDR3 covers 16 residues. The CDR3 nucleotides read TGTGCCAGCAGCCAATGGACAGGGAGGCGCGGCGGGGAGCTGTTTTTT. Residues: CASSQWTGRRGGELFF.

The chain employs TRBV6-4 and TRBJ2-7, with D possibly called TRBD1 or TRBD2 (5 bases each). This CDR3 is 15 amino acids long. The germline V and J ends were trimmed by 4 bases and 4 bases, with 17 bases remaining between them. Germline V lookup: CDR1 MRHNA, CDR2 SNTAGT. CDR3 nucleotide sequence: TGTGCCAGCAGTGTCGGACCGGGGCCCGGGTACGAGCAGTACTTC. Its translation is CASSVGPGPGYEQYF.

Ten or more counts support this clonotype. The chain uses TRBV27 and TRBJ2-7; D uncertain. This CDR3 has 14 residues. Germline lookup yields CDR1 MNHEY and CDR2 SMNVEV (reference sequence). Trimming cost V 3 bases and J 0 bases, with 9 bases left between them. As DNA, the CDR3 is TGTGCCAGCAGTTTCGGCTTGACCTCCTACGAGCAGTACTTC. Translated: CASSFGLTSYEQYF.

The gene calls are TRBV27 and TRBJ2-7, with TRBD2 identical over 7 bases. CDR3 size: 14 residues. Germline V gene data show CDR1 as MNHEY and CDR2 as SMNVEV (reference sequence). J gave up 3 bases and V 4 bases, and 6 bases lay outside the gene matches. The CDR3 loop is CASSYAGEGYEQYF. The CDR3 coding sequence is TGTGCCAGCAGTTACGCGGGAGAAGGCTACGAGCAGTACTTC.

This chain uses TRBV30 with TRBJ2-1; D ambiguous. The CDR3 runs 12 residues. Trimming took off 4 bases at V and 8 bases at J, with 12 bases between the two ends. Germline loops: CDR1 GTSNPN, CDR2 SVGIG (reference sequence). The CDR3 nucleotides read TGTGCCTGGAAAGGCAGAAGGGATGAGCAGTTCTTC. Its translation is CAWKGRRDEQFF.

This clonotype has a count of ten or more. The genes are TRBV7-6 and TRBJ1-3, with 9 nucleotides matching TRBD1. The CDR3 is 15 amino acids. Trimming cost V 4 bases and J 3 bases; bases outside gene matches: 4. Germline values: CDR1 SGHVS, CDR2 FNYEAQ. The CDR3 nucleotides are TGTGCCAGCAGCTCGGGACAGGGCAGTGGAAACACCATATATTTT. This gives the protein CASSSGQGSGNTIYF.

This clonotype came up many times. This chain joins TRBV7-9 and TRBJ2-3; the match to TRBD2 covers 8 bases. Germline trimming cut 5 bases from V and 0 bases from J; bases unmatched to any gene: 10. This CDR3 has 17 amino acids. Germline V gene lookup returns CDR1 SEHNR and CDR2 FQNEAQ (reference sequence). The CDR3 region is CASSPSRQRESTDTQYF. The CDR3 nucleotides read TGTGCCAGCAGCCCAAGCCGCCAGCGGGAGAGCACAGATACGCAGTATTTT.

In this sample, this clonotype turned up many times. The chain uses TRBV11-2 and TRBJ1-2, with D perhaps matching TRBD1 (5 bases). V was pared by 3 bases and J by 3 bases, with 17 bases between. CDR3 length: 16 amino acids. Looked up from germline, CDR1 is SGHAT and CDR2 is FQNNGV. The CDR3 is CASSLSAGREDYGYTF. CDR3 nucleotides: TGTGCCAGCAGCTTGTCCGCCGGCAGGGAGGACTATGGCTACACCTTC.